This paragraph covers one T cell receptor (beta chain) sequence. Measured with immunoSEQ multiplex PCR; TCRdb has only the in-frame clones, and not every one. The sample has some 150,000 clones, roughly four fifths seen once. This sample stems from a study of blood T cell repertoires in COVID-19. Study summary: The origin of the acute and convalescent COVID-19 samples was the United States, Italy and Spain.

V was pared by 3 bases and J by 5 bases, with 17 bases between. This CDR3 contains 15 residues. CDR1 LNHDA and CDR2 SQIVND come from the germline V gene (reference sequence). The origin of this receptor is a human donor in a cohort sampled during active COVID-19. This chain uses TRBV19 with TRBJ2-7; tentatively, D is TRBD1 (6 bases). The sequencing sample was made of peripheral blood. CDR3 protein: CASSIITQGIHEQYF. As DNA, the CDR3 is TGTGCCAGTAGTATTATCACTCAGGGGATCCACGAGCAGTACTTC. Full variable domain (remainder filled in from reference TRBV19 and TRBJ2-7): DGGITQSPKYLFRKEGQNVTLSCEQNLNHDAMYWYRQDPGQGLRLIYYSQIVNDFQKGDIAEGYSVSREKKESFPLTVTSAQKNPTAFYLCASSIITQGIHEQYFGPGTRLTVT.